A single sample gave rise to the 31 T cell receptor beta chains below, sequenced in a study of cytomegalovirus exposure and HLA in healthy donors. The PCR contained 60 Vbeta and 13 Jbeta primers. Method: immunoSEQ multiplex PCR; TCRdb's copy keeps in-frame clones and lacks some. The sample holds 50,000 or so clones. Material for sequencing was PBMCs. The source of these receptors is a man aged 40-49 years in good health and CMV-seropositive.

V and J are TRBV19 and TRBJ2-3, with TRBD2 identical over 7 bases. The junction had 11 bases not matched to a gene; V was cut back by 5 bases and J by 3 bases. This CDR3 region has 16 residues. The V gene's germline CDR1 is LNHDA and CDR2 SQIVND (reference sequence). CDR3 loop: CASSRRSGTGTDTQYF. The CDR3 coding sequence is TGTGCCAGTAGTCGCCGGAGCGGGACGGGGACAGATACGCAGTATTTT.

The chain uses TRBV6-5 and TRBJ2-5; 12 positions match TRBD2. This CDR3 has 14 amino acids. J lost 5 bases, V lost 7 bases, and 5 bases had no gene match. Per the germline V gene, CDR1 is MNHEY and CDR2 is SVGAGI. CDR3 protein: CASTTSGRQETQYF. For the CDR3, the DNA is TGTGCCAGCACCACTAGCGGGAGGCAGGAGACCCAGTACTTC.

The rearrangement joins TRBV5-1 to TRBJ2-2; a possible D gene is TRBD2 (7 bases). Germline values: CDR1 SGHRS, CDR2 YFSETQ. This CDR3 is 15 amino acids long. The V end was cut by 6 bases, the J end by 3 bases, with 15 bases between. In DNA, the CDR3 is TGCGCCAGCAACCCGAGAGGGGGGGACACCGGGGAGCTGTTTTTT. It specifies CASNPRGGDTGELFF.

This rearrangement joins TRBV27 to TRBJ1-3; possibly TRBD1 for D (5 bases). Germline-derived CDR1 and CDR2 are MNHEY and SMNVEV (reference sequence). Trimming left V 7 bases short and J 0 bases short, with 13 bases between. There are 15 residues in the CDR3. In DNA, the CDR3 is TGTGCCAGCACTCCGATGGGGGGCTCTGGAAACACCATATATTTT. Its translation: CASTPMGGSGNTIYF.

In nucleotides, the CDR3 is TGTGCCAGCAGCTCTAGATGGAATGAGCAGTTCTTC. It yields the protein CASSSRWNEQFF. This rearrangement joins TRBV7-9 to TRBJ2-1; no firm D call. Germline assignment: CDR1 SEHNR and CDR2 FQNEAQ (reference sequence). V was pared by 4 bases and J by 7 bases, with 8 bases between. CDR3 size: 12 residues.

The V gene is TRBV2, the J gene TRBJ2-5; D perhaps matches TRBD2 (5 bases). Germline assignment: CDR1 SNHLY and CDR2 FYNNEI. Trimming pared 8 bases from V and 5 bases from J, leaving 18 bases between. The CDR3 runs 14 residues. The CDR3 region has the DNA TGTGCCAGCGGTGGTAGCGCCAGGCGGGAGACCCAGTACTTC. It translates to CASGGSARRETQYF.

This chain links TRBV27 with TRBJ1-1, with no clear D. The CDR3 loop spans 13 amino acids. Germline lookup yields CDR1 MNHEY and CDR2 SMNVEV (reference sequence). V lost 2 bases and J lost 4, with 8 bases in between. CDR3 bases: TGTGCCAGCAGTTTAGGAGGGTCCACTGAAGCTTTCTTT. Protein product: CASSLGGSTEAFF.

V usage is TRBV19 and J usage is TRBJ2-5; 8 positions agree with TRBD1. The germline CDR1 and CDR2 sequences are LNHDA and SQIVND (reference sequence). The CDR3 length is 11 residues. V lost 4 bases and J lost 9; bases outside the gene matches: 1. The CDR3 nucleotides are TGTGCCAGTAGTACAGGGGGCGCCCAGTACTTC. Amino acids: CASSTGGAQYF.

The chain combines TRBV6-1 with TRBJ2-7, with D hard to call. Germline values: CDR1 MNHNS, CDR2 SASEGT. This CDR3 spans 13 amino acids. V was clipped by 9 bases and J by 0 bases, with 12 bases between them. CDR3 sequence (DNA): TGTGCCAGTCAGTGGTCCCTCTCCTACGAGCAGTACTTC. It yields the protein CASQWSLSYEQYF.

The rearrangement uses TRBV6-5 and TRBJ2-7; D is possibly TRBD1 (5 bases). V shed 6 bases and J shed 0 bases, with 12 bases lying between them. This CDR3 is built from 14 residues. Germline V gene lookup returns CDR1 MNHEY and CDR2 SVGAGI. DNA of the CDR3: TGTGCCAGCAGCCCCCGGACACCCTCCTACGAGCAGTACTTC. It yields the protein CASSPRTPSYEQYF.

This chain uses TRBV4-1 with TRBJ2-7, with D unresolved. The germline V gene has CDR1 MGHRA and CDR2 YSYEKL. The CDR3 contains 15 residues. Trimming cost V 1 base and J 2 bases, with 12 bases left between them. The CDR3: CASSQALQDAYEQYF. The CDR3 nucleotides read TGCGCCAGCAGCCAAGCCCTTCAGGATGCCTACGAGCAGTACTTC.

J is TRBJ2-7 and V is TRBV6-5, with TRBD1 identical over 8 bases. Germline V gene data show CDR1 as MNHEY and CDR2 as SVGAGI. This CDR3 region has 15 residues. V dropped 4 bases and J dropped 3; count of bases not matched to a gene: 8. The CDR3 DNA reads as TGTGCCAGCAGTTTGGACAGGGCGGGAAGCTACGAGCAGTACTTC. Translated, it gives CASSLDRAGSYEQYF.

V gene TRBV5-1 combines with J gene TRBJ1-2; possibly TRBD1 for D (6 bases). Per the germline V gene, CDR1 is SGHRS and CDR2 is YFSETQ. V was cut by 7 bases and J by 2 bases, with 9 bases left in between. The CDR3 totals 12 residues. CDR3 residues: CASRDTNYGYTF. The CDR3 DNA reads as TGCGCCAGCCGGGACACCAACTATGGCTACACCTTC.

The chain employs TRBV6-6 and TRBJ1-2; possible D gene TRBD1, 5 bases. CDR1 and CDR2 (germline): MNHNY, SVGAGI (reference sequence). V was trimmed by 10 bases and J by 2 bases, leaving 8 bases between them. This CDR3 is built from 11 residues. CDR3 bases: TGTGCCACCCGACAGAACTATGGCTACACCTTC. Its protein product is CATRQNYGYTF.

The V call is TRBV6-5, the J call TRBJ1-5, with D possibly TRBD1 on 5 matching bases. Deletions cut 0 bases from V and 7 bases from J, with 10 bases between. CDR1 is MNHEY and CDR2 is SVGAGI in the germline V gene. This CDR3 has 14 residues. The CDR3 nucleotides read TGTGCCAGCAGTTACTCGGCAGGGCTCCAGCCCCAGCATTTT. As protein: CASSYSAGLQPQHF.

The genes are TRBV19 and TRBJ1-5; TRBD1 agrees at 11 bases. The CDR3 is 15 amino acids. CDR1 and CDR2 (germline): LNHDA, SQIVND (reference sequence). The junction had 5 bases not matched to a gene; V was cut back by 5 bases and J by 5 bases. Here the CDR3 reads CASSFGTGGYQPQHF. In DNA, the CDR3 is TGTGCCAGTAGTTTCGGGACAGGGGGGTATCAGCCCCAGCATTTT.

V usage is TRBV27 and J usage is TRBJ1-5, with 7 bases matching TRBD1. CDR3 length: 14 residues. V lost 7 bases, J lost 4 bases, and 7 bases stayed unmatched. Germline lookup yields CDR1 MNHEY and CDR2 SMNVEV (reference sequence). The CDR3 nucleotides are TGTGCCAGCAATCCGACAGGGAGGAATCAGCCCCAGCATTTT. Residues: CASNPTGRNQPQHF.

The V gene is TRBV18, the J gene TRBJ2-7; TRBD1 matches at 7 bases. Germline trimming cut 2 bases from V and 3 bases from J; bases unmatched to any gene: 4. The CDR3 is 14 residues long. Per germline, CDR1 KGHSH and CDR2 LQKENI. This CDR3 is CASSPMAGGYEQYF. The CDR3, as DNA: TGTGCCAGCTCACCAATGGCAGGGGGCTACGAGCAGTACTTC.

This sequence joins TRBV9 and TRBJ2-1; TRBD1 aligns across 8 bases. The junction had 4 bases not matched to a gene; V was cut back by 3 bases and J by 2 bases. The germline gives CDR1 SGDLS, CDR2 YYNGEE. The CDR3 spans 15 residues. CDR3 region: CASSGETGAYNEQFF. The DNA for the CDR3 is TGTGCCAGCAGCGGGGAGACAGGGGCCTACAATGAGCAGTTCTTC.

The genes are TRBV18 and TRBJ2-1, with 7 positions matching TRBD1. Trimming took 2 bases from V and 5 from J; bases not matched to a gene: 3. The CDR3 runs to 14 residues. Germline CDR1 and CDR2: KGHSH and LQKENI. CDR3 in amino acids: CASSPEDRDNEQFF. In DNA form, the CDR3 reads TGTGCCAGCTCACCAGAAGACAGGGACAATGAGCAGTTCTTC. Full variable domain (outside the CDR3, taken from reference TRBV18 and TRBJ2-1): NAGVMQNPRHLVRRRGQEARLRCSPMKGHSHVYWYRQLPEEGLKFMVYLQKENIIDESGMPKERFSAEFPKEGPSILRIQQVVRGDSAAYFCASSPEDRDNEQFFGPGTRLTVL.

The rearrangement uses TRBV9 and TRBJ2-1; weak D call: TRBD2 (6 bases). Germline V gives CDR1 SGDLS, CDR2 YYNGEE. CDR3 length: 13 amino acids. With 4 bases removed from V and 3 bases from J, the gap between germline ends came to 8 bases. CDR3 region: CASSPGDYNEQFF. For the CDR3, the DNA is TGTGCCAGCAGCCCGGGGGACTACAATGAGCAGTTCTTC.

The chain couples TRBV6-5 to TRBJ1-2; a weak D match, TRBD1 (6 bases). The CDR3 consists of 14 residues. Germline V gives CDR1 MNHEY, CDR2 SVGAGI. V lost 3 bases and J 2 bases, leaving 10 bases between the germline ends. DNA for the CDR3: TGTGCCAGCAGTTATAACAGGGTGAACTATGGCTACACCTTC. It specifies CASSYNRVNYGYTF.

CDR3 sequence (DNA): TGTGCCAGCAGTTTGCGTGTCTTGGGAAACACCATATATTTT. Encoded protein: CASSLRVLGNTIYF. The genes are TRBV28 and TRBJ1-3; no firm D call. This CDR3 is 14 amino acids long. Trimming stripped 3 bases from V and 4 bases from J, with 10 bases between. Germline loops: CDR1 MDHEN, CDR2 SYDVKM.

As to this clone: Other nucleotide sequences in the sample specify the same CDR3. The genes are TRBV5-1 and TRBJ2-1, with TRBD2 matching over 9 bases. The CDR3 extends over 14 amino acids. Per germline, CDR1 SGHRS and CDR2 YFSETQ. The J segment lost 0 bases and the V segment lost 8 bases, leaving 3 bases of the junction unmatched. CDR3 residues: CASGAGGSYNEQFF. As DNA, the CDR3 is TGCGCCAGTGGAGCGGGGGGCTCCTACAATGAGCAGTTCTTC.

The gene calls are TRBV29-1 and TRBJ2-7; D gene uncertain. Trimming stripped 2 bases from V and 6 bases from J, with 11 bases between. The germline V gene has CDR1 SQVTM and CDR2 ANQGSEA. This CDR3 spans 12 amino acids. CDR3 sequence reads: CSVEFTASEQYF. CDR3 bases: TGCAGCGTTGAATTCACAGCTTCCGAGCAGTACTTC.

V usage is TRBV19 and J usage is TRBJ1-5; 8 nucleotides align to TRBD1. The V gene end was trimmed by 6 bases and the J gene end by 6 bases; junction bases not matched to a gene: 7. This CDR3 contains 14 residues. The germline V gene has CDR1 LNHDA and CDR2 SQIVND (reference sequence). CDR3 bases: TGTGCCAGTAGCGGGACAGGAGGGACTCAGCCCCAGCATTTT. This translates into CASSGTGGTQPQHF.

The chain recombines TRBV7-3 with TRBJ2-1; possible D gene TRBD2, 5 bases. Germline V gene lookup returns CDR1 SGHTA and CDR2 FQGTGA. Trimming took off 5 bases at V and 6 bases at J, with 8 bases between the two ends. The CDR3 loop spans 12 amino acids. The chain's CDR3 is CASSSEGNEQFF. CDR3 sequence (DNA): TGTGCCAGCAGCAGCGAGGGCAATGAGCAGTTCTTC.

This chain uses TRBV25-1 with TRBJ2-1, with 7 bases fitting TRBD1. Germline V gene data show CDR1 as MGHDK and CDR2 as SYGVNS. Trimming cost V 5 bases and J 0 bases; bases outside gene matches: 13. The CDR3 covers 18 residues. CDR3 loop: CASSPGQQSPYSYNEQFF. DNA for the CDR3: TGTGCCAGCAGTCCGGGACAGCAAAGTCCTTACTCCTACAATGAGCAGTTCTTC.

The CDR3 DNA sequence: TGTGCCAGCAGCTTAACGGGTAGCACAGATACGCAGTATTTT. This translates into CASSLTGSTDTQYF. The chain couples TRBV7-6 to TRBJ2-3; D not resolved. The length of the CDR3 is 14 residues. V lost 2 bases and J 0 bases, leaving 6 bases between the germline ends. Germline V CDR1 and CDR2: SGHVS, FNYEAQ.

CDR3 nucleotide sequence: TGCGCCAGCAGCCAAGGAACGGAGGCTTTCTTT. Translating gives CASSQGTEAFF. The V and J genes are TRBV4-3 and TRBJ1-1, with D hard to call. The CDR3 consists of 11 residues. The ends were cut back, 1 base at V and 11 bases at J, with 8 bases in the middle. CDR1 is LGHNA and CDR2 is YSLEER in the germline V gene.

The chain joins TRBV19 to TRBJ2-7, with 12 bases aligning to TRBD2. There are 17 residues in the CDR3. The ends lost 4 bases at V and 2 bases at J; junction bases unmatched: 9. Looked up from germline, CDR1 is LNHDA and CDR2 is SQIVND (reference sequence). The CDR3 here is CASSKRTSGIDPYEQYF. The CDR3 bases are TGTGCCAGTAGTAAACGGACTAGCGGGATCGACCCCTACGAGCAGTACTTC.